The next 7 T cell receptor beta chains were all read from a single sample in a study of blood T cell repertoires in COVID-19. Profiling relied on immunoSEQ multiplex PCR, and the TCRdb table lists in-frame clones only, not all of them. The table lists just over 150,000 clones, 80% to 95% of them singletons, with under 5% in the top ten. The sequencing input was peripheral blood. Source of these receptors: a woman aged 50 to 60 with acute or convalescent COVID-19.

This chain links TRBV27 with TRBJ2-1; the match to TRBD2 covers 7 bases. The V segment lost 3 bases and the J segment 9 bases; nucleotides outside the gene matches: 5. Germline lookup yields CDR1 MNHEY and CDR2 SMNVEV (reference sequence). The CDR3 is 13 amino acids. The CDR3 DNA reads as TGTGCCAGCAGTTTTCCGGGGGGTGGTGAGCAGTTCTTC. This translates into CASSFPGGGEQFF.

CDR3 nucleotides: TGTGCCAGCACCGGGACAGGGAGATACGAGCAGTACTTC. Its protein is CASTGTGRYEQYF. The rearrangement uses TRBV2 and TRBJ2-7; TRBD1 matches 9 bases. CDR1 is SNHLY and CDR2 is FYNNEI in the germline V gene. V lost 7 bases and J lost 4; bases outside the gene matches: 5. This CDR3 contains 13 residues.

In DNA, the CDR3 is TGTGCCAGCAGCCAGGACACTTACTATGGCTACACCTTC. It specifies CASSQDTYYGYTF. The genes are TRBV14 and TRBJ1-2; D is possibly TRBD1 (5 bases). V lost 3 bases and J lost 3, with 8 bases in between. The V gene's germline CDR1 is SGHDN and CDR2 FVKESK. The CDR3 has 13 residues.

This sequence joins TRBV24-1 and TRBJ1-2; D gene uncertain. In germline, CDR1 is KGHDR, CDR2 SFDVKD. V dropped 3 bases and J dropped 3 bases, with 4 bases sitting between them. This CDR3 has 12 residues. The CDR3 sequence is CATSDRDYGYTF. CDR3 in DNA: TGTGCCACCAGTGATCGAGACTATGGCTACACCTTC.

The chain recombines TRBV5-6 with TRBJ1-2; 10 bases fit TRBD1. The ends lost 0 bases at V and 4 bases at J; junction bases unmatched: 9. The CDR3 totals 17 residues. Per germline, CDR1 SGHDT and CDR2 YYEEEE. Written as DNA, the CDR3 is TGTGCCAGCAGCTTGGTGATGGGACAGGGGATCGGCTATGGCTACACCTTC. This translates into CASSLVMGQGIGYGYTF.

The rearrangement links TRBV6-5 to TRBJ1-6; D ambiguous. Germline V gene lookup returns CDR1 MNHEY and CDR2 SVGAGI. The CDR3 covers 14 residues. Trimming removed 5 bases at V and 5 bases at J, with 10 bases between. CDR3 region: CASSPGNNNSPLHF. CDR3 sequence (DNA): TGTGCCAGCAGTCCGGGAAATAATAATTCACCCCTCCACTTT.

This sequence joins TRBV28 and TRBJ1-3, with a weak D call TRBD1 (5 bases). Germline values: CDR1 MDHEN, CDR2 SYDVKM. The CDR3 sequence is 13 residues long. The CDR3 here is CGSRGGRGNTIYF. The CDR3 coding sequence is TGTGGGAGTCGGGGGGGACGCGGAAACACCATATATTTT.